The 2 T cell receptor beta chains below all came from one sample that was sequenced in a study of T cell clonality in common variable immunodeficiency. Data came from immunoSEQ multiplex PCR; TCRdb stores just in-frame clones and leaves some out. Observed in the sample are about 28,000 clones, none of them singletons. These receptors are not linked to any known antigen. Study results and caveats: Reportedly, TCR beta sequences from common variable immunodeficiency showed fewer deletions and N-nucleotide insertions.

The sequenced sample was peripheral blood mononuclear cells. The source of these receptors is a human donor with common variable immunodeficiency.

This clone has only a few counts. The part of the CDR3 DNA that was read is TGTGCCAGCAGCCAGGGGGAGGACGAG. Translating gives CASSQGEDE. The CDR3, in full, reads CASSQGEDEQYF. This chain uses TRBV7-3 with TRBJ2-7, with D possibly being TRBD1 (7 bases). The CDR3 end lies 3 residues beyond the end of the read and is filled in from the germline J gene. Trimming stripped 5 bases from V and 5 bases from J, with 10 bases between. CDR1 and CDR2 (germline): SGHTA, FQGTGA. There are 12 residues in the CDR3.

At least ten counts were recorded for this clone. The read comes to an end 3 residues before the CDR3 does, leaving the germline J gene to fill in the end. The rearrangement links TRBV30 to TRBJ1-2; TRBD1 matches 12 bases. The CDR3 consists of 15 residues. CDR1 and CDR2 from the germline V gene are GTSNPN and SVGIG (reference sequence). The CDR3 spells CAFGTGGSRVRGYTF. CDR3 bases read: TGTGCCTTTGGGACAGGGGGCTCCCGGGTGCGAGGC.